One sample yielded the 24 T cell receptor beta chains listed below, sequenced in a study of kidney transplant recipient with SARS-CoV-2 infection (dated by TCRdb to the early 2020s). The sample's time point label, in plain terms: pre-pandemic baseline sample and day 111 after first positive SARS-CoV-2 test. The data were produced on an Illumina MiSeq. In TCRdb, the public reads were trimmed at Q25 with fastp and aligned with MiXCR, with productive beta chains retained. Entries that share a CDR3 protein sequence are merged under the most common genes and DNA. The sample table lists 250,000 or so distinct CDR3 sequences, 25% to 35% of them with a count of one. The ten largest clones add up to roughly 7% of the sample. The input for sequencing was a blood sample, taken at baseline and on day 111 from a kidney transplant recipient. These receptors all come from a young adult male patient who had COVID-19 and was a kidney transplant recipient. After a transplant, some T cells may be of graft donor origin.

This clonotype was seen many times. The chain's CDR3 is CASSLPGEGYYEQYF. Here the CDR3 DNA reads TGTGCCAGCAGTCTCCCCGGGGAGGGCTACTACGAGCAGTACTTC. V gene TRBV28 combines with J gene TRBJ2-7, with 7 bases identical to TRBD2. The CDR3 is 15 residues long. Germline CDR1 and CDR2: MDHEN and SYDVKM. The V segment lost 5 bases and the J segment 3 bases; nucleotides outside the gene matches: 10.

Worth noting for this clonotype: One base away lies a much larger clone, so this may be a sequencing read error. This is likely a read error, given that the CDR3 carries no conserved phenylalanine or tryptophan at its end. The J gene is TRBJ1-2, the V gene TRBV11-2; D unresolved. The V gene lost 5 bases and the J gene lost 4 bases, with 23 bases spanning the gap. From germline, CDR1 is SGHAT and CDR2 FQNNGV. CDR3 length: 17 amino acids. The CDR3 region has the DNA TGTGCCAGCAGCGAGGAACTAACAAGCAGAAAGACCTATGGCTACACCCTC. Translated, it gives CASSEELTSRKTYGYTL.

This clonotype came up many times. This chain connects TRBV6-2 or TRBV6-3 to TRBJ1-2, with D tentatively TRBD1 (6 bases). Germline V gene lookup returns CDR1 MNHEY and CDR2 SVGEGT. The CDR3 length is 13 residues. Trimming removed 0 bases from V and 9 bases from J, with 11 bases in between. The CDR3 region has the DNA TGTGCCAGCAGTTACTCTCAGGGGCCCCGCTACACCTTC. Its translation is CASSYSQGPRYTF.

At least ten counts were recorded for this clonotype. Because the CDR3's place on the DNA is in doubt, the DNA is left out and the CDR3 is given as listed by TCRdb. The chain combines TRBV7-5 with TRBJ1-2. TRBV7-5 represents a pseudogene. Ends included, the CDR3 has 19 residues. The CDR3 here is CISVPEWHSEVGKTYGYTF.

As for this clonotype: A much larger clonotype is one base distant, so this may be a read error. The rearrangement joins TRBV6-8 to TRBJ1-2, with D hard to call. The germline V gene encodes CDR1 MNHGY and CDR2 SAAAGT. The V end was cut by 8 bases, the J end by 4 bases, with 26 bases between. The CDR3 has 17 residues. The chain's CDR3 is CASCDHRRSRKTYGYTF. CDR3 nucleotide sequence: TGTGCCAGCTGTGACCATCGACGCTCTAGAAAGACCTATGGCTACACCTTC.

This clonotype was seen many times. The rearrangement links TRBV9 to TRBJ1-1; D not certain. The CDR3 runs to 14 residues. Trimming pared 6 bases from V and 1 base from J, leaving 13 bases between. Germline values: CDR1 SGDLS, CDR2 YYNGEE. CDR3 residues: CASTRSASNTEAFF. CDR3 coding DNA: TGTGCCAGCACCCGATCGGCTTCGAACACTGAAGCTTTCTTT.

With regard to this clonotype: A read error may be the cause here, since a much bigger clone is one base away. This chain joins TRBV11-2 and TRBJ1-3; D gene uncertain. CDR1 is SGHAT and CDR2 is FQNNGV in the germline V gene. V lost 8 bases to trimming and J lost 4 bases, with 12 bases between them. The CDR3 has 13 residues. For the CDR3, the DNA is TGTGCCAGCGCCCTAGGGCCCGGAAACACCATATATTTT. The encoded protein is CASALGPGNTIYF.

Points on this clonotype: One base away lies a much larger clone, so this may be a sequencing read error. V gene TRBV2 combines with J gene TRBJ2-7, with unresolved D. Looked up from germline, CDR1 is SNHLY and CDR2 is FYNNEI. V was clipped by 7 bases and J by 2 bases, with 12 bases between them. The CDR3 consists of 13 residues. CDR3 sequence: CASMMGIPYEQYF. The CDR3 DNA follows: TGTGCCAGCATGATGGGGATTCCCTACGAGCAGTACTTC.

There are many counts of this clonotype. The CDR3 sequence is CASQGNTEAFF. The CDR3 nucleotides read TGTGCCAGCCAGGGGAACACTGAAGCTTTCTTT. J is TRBJ1-1 and V is TRBV9; a possible D gene is TRBD1 (5 bases). V lost 7 bases and J 1 base, leaving 5 bases between the germline ends. CDR1 SGDLS and CDR2 YYNGEE come from the germline V gene. The CDR3 covers 11 residues.

On this clonotype itself: This could be a read error, since a much larger clone is one nucleotide away. The chain joins TRBV4-1 to TRBJ2-2, with D possibly matching TRBD1 (6 bases). The CDR3 has 14 amino acids. CDR1 is MGHRA, CDR2 YSYEKL, per germline. CDR3 coding DNA: TGCGCCAGCGGCCAACAGGGGAACACCGGGGAGCTGTTTTTT. It encodes CASGQQGNTGELFF.

This clonotype was counted between two and nine times. The chain employs TRBV9 and TRBJ2-1; no clear D. Germline V gene lookup returns CDR1 SGDLS and CDR2 YYNGEE. V dropped 0 bases and J dropped 6 bases, with 13 bases sitting between them. CDR3 length: 15 amino acids. CDR3: CASSVAPGVGNEQFF. CDR3 nucleotide sequence: TGTGCCAGCAGCGTAGCCCCCGGAGTGGGCAATGAGCAGTTCTTC.

This clonotype has at least ten counts. The chain uses TRBV23-1 and TRBJ1-2; D remains unclear. TRBV23-1 is classed as an ORF, of uncertain function. The V and J ends lost 5 bases and 4 bases respectively, with 23 bases between them. The CDR3 contains 17 residues. CDR3 protein: CASSCSGLRRKTYGYTF. CDR3 DNA sequence: TGCGCCAGCAGTTGTAGTGGGCTACGCAGAAAGACCTATGGCTACACCTTC.

This chain uses TRBV7-3 with TRBJ2-1; 7 nucleotides match TRBD2. Trimming took 5 bases from V and 1 from J; bases not matched to a gene: 5. Germline CDR1 and CDR2: SGHTA and FQGTGA. This CDR3 spans 15 amino acids. The CDR3 nucleotides read TGTGCCAGCAGCGGTATAGCGGGTTCCTACAATGAGCAGTTCTTC. Amino acid sequence: CASSGIAGSYNEQFF.

Note on this clonotype: Being one base from a much bigger clone, this may be a read error. J is TRBJ2-3 and V is TRBV4-2; D unresolved. Germline V gene data show CDR1 as LGHNA and CDR2 as YNFKEQ. The CDR3 is 15 amino acids. CDR3 DNA sequence: TGTGCCAGCAGCCAAAGGGAATCTGACACAGAGACGCAGTATTTT. Encoded protein: CASSQRESDTETQYF.

This clonotype was seen many times. CDR3 bases: TGCAGTGCTAGAAAGGGCTACACCTTC. Protein: CSARKGYTF. This chain links TRBV20-1 with TRBJ1-2, with D unclear. The CDR3 is 9 amino acids. Looked up from germline, CDR1 is DFQATT and CDR2 is SNEGSKA (reference sequence). V was shortened by 2 bases and J by 8 bases, with 3 bases between the two germline ends.

Details on this clonotype: A much bigger clone sits one base away, suggesting this may be a read error. This chain links TRBV7-6 with TRBJ1-2; D is unresolved. The CDR3 covers 17 residues. The germline gives CDR1 SGHVS, CDR2 FNYEAQ. CDR3 region: CASSIDIESRKTYGYAF. The CDR3 nucleotides read TGTGCCAGCAGCATCGACATTGAATCTCGAAAGACCTATGGCTACGCCTTC.

For this clonotype: A read error may be the cause here, since a much bigger clone is one base away. This chain links TRBV3-1 with TRBJ1-1, with D possibly matching TRBD1 (5 bases). Germline V gives CDR1 LGHDT, CDR2 YNNKEL (reference sequence). This CDR3 comprises 13 residues. Here the CDR3 reads CAGSHEGHPEAFF. DNA for the CDR3: TGTGCCGGCAGCCACGAGGGGCACCCTGAAGCTTTCTTT.

Many counts were recorded for this clonotype. This chain joins TRBV20-1 and TRBJ2-1; TRBD2 matches at 9 bases. CDR1 is DFQATT, CDR2 SNEGSKA, per germline (reference sequence). V shed 6 bases and J 4 bases; nucleotides not matched to a gene: 10. The length of the CDR3 is 15 residues. CDR3 protein: CSALKASGTYNEQFF. The CDR3 DNA follows: TGCAGTGCCCTAAAGGCTAGCGGGACATACAATGAGCAGTTCTTC.

Concerning this clonotype: The junction does not match germline at one end; this may be a read error. The genes are TRBV19 and TRBJ1-2; no clear D gene. Germline V CDR1 and CDR2: LNHDA, SQIVND (reference sequence). The CDR3 is made up of 17 amino acids. The CDR3 DNA reads as TGTGCCAGTAGTAAGATTGTGACAAATCGAAAGGCCTATGGCTACGCCTTC. Protein: CASSKIVTNRKAYGYAF.

This clonotype has at least ten counts. This chain joins TRBV6-1 and TRBJ1-2; D gene uncertain. The CDR3 totals 17 residues. V was trimmed by 3 bases and J by 4 bases, leaving 21 bases between them. From germline, CDR1 is MNHNS and CDR2 SASEGT. Here the CDR3 DNA reads TGTGCCAGCAGTGAGATACCAGGTGGGAGAAAGACCTATGGCTACACCTTC. It encodes CASSEIPGGRKTYGYTF.

Many counts were recorded for this clonotype. The chain combines TRBV18 with TRBJ2-1, with D unresolved. Germline lookup yields CDR1 KGHSH and CDR2 LQKENI. The CDR3 totals 13 residues. The ends were cut back, 3 bases at V and 10 bases at J, with 13 bases in the middle. Written as DNA, the CDR3 is TGTGCCAGCTCACCGAACGCCGGCGGAGAGCAGTTCTTC. The encoded protein is CASSPNAGGEQFF.

This sequence joins TRBV6-5 and TRBJ1-1; possibly TRBD1 for D (5 bases). Germline lookup yields CDR1 MNHEY and CDR2 SVGAGI. V was trimmed by 6 bases and J by 7 bases, leaving 21 bases between them. CDR3 length: 15 amino acids. DNA of the CDR3: TGTGCCAGCAGCCCAAACCAGGGTCGCCTCCATGAAGCTTTCTTT. It translates to CASSPNQGRLHEAFF.

This clonotype was seen repeatedly, ten times or more. The chain has TRBV7-9 and TRBJ2-7; 11 bases match TRBD2. Germline CDR1 SEHNR, CDR2 FQNEAQ (reference sequence). The CDR3 covers 18 residues. With V trimmed by 0 bases and J by 4 bases, 11 bases remained unmatched. Here the CDR3 reads CASSLAVRLAGGVYEQYF. DNA of the CDR3: TGTGCCAGCAGCTTAGCGGTTAGGCTAGCGGGAGGAGTGTACGAGCAGTACTTC.

This clonotype was observed at least ten times. V usage is TRBV6-5 and J usage is TRBJ1-5; 9 bases are shared with TRBD1. V shed 6 bases, J shed 2 bases, and the junction held 2 bases outside the gene matches. From germline, CDR1 is MNHEY and CDR2 SVGAGI. The CDR3 spans 14 residues. CDR3: CASRGQGRNQPQHF. In DNA form, the CDR3 reads TGTGCCAGCAGGGGACAGGGCCGCAATCAGCCCCAGCATTTT.